The entry that follows covers one TCR beta chain sequence. The antigen remains undetermined. The data stem from a study of CD8+CD57+ T cells in acquired aplastic anemia. All sequencing subjects had displayed CD8+CD57+ cell expansion on flow cytometry. There are 13 residues in the CDR3. Trimming pared 8 bases from V and 0 bases from J, leaving 11 bases between. Germline CDR1 and CDR2: ENHRY and SYGVKD. Study-wide results and caveats: Patients showed no significant difference from controls in CD8+ Simpson's diversity.

The template used for profiling TCR beta VDJ and CDR3 was genomic DNA. TCRdb re-called the reads through MiXCR, storing one row per CDR3 protein. This table holds about 150,000 distinct CDR3 sequences, about 54% found once. The origin of this receptor is a human donor with aplastic anemia. The chain employs TRBV10-3 and TRBJ2-7, with D maybe TRBD1 (6 bases). The sequenced sample consisted of sorted CD4+, CD8+, or CD8+CD57+ T cells (not recorded which) from PBMCs. The CDR3 coding sequence is TGTGCCATCGGCGCGACAGGCTCCTACGAGCAGTACTTC. Translated: CAIGATGSYEQYF.